This TCR beta chain comes out of a study of T-cell reconstitution after alpha-beta-depleted transplantation in children. The CDR3 spans 13 residues. The V end lost 9 bases, the J end lost 7 bases, and 18 bases lay between the germline ends. As concerns this clonotype: What it binds is unknown.

General study findings and limits: Reportedly, alpha-beta T cells present about two months post-transplant originated from several hundred expanded clones of graft origin.

Unique molecular identifiers were used to barcode this TCRbeta library. TCRdb used MiXCR to reprocess the PCR reads, holding one entry per CDR3 protein. The table has 200,000 to 250,000 distinct CDR3 sequences, 11% seen once. Sequenced here: PBMCs, sampled before TCRalphabeta/CD19-depleted stem cell transplant. This sequence was found in a child less than two years old with acute myeloid leukemia, due to receive a stem cell transplant. This sequence joins TRBV12-3 or TRBV12-4 and TRBJ1-2; D possibly corresponds to TRBD1 (5 bases). CDR3 bases: TGTGCCAGTGGGGCCAGGCGGGACGTTGGCTACACCTTC. It translates to CASGARRDVGYTF.